This passage covers 30 T cell receptor beta chains from one sample sequenced in a study of tumor-infiltrating lymphocytes in primary liver carcinoma. Unsorted whole blood yielded blood RNA, and germline DNA was extracted as well. Priming with a constant-region primer yielded TCR beta cDNA from 450 to 550 ng total RNA. Three nested multiplex PCR rounds, a slightly modified ARM-PCR, produced the libraries for TCR beta. In the first two PCR rounds, TRBV1-TRBV30 forward primers were paired with a C-beta reverse primer, and each round lasted about 9 cycles. One entry per CDR3 protein results from TCRdb running MiXCR on the multiplex PCR reads. The sample shows about 320,000 distinct CDR3 sequences, 50% to 75% of them seen only once. Sequencing was carried out using peripheral blood. The receptor source for this set is a woman aged 25 to 39 with primary liver carcinoma and hepatitis B virus infection.

Worth noting for this clonotype: The junction departs from germline at one end; a sequencing error may be responsible. In nucleotides, the CDR3 is TGTGCCAGCAGCAGCCCCCGGGACAGGGCATACAATGGGCAGTTCTTC. It yields the protein CASSSPRDRAYNGQFF. The rearrangement joins TRBV12-3 or TRBV12-4 to TRBJ2-1; 9 positions match TRBD1. The CDR3 is 16 amino acids.

Remarks on this clonotype: This may come from a read error, since a much larger clone is one base off. This sequence joins TRBV7-9 and TRBJ2-7; 8 positions match TRBD2. The CDR3 is 14 amino acids. CDR1 is SEHNR and CDR2 is FQNEAQ in the germline V gene (reference sequence). The CDR3: CASSPPGGAGEHYF. The CDR3 DNA sequence: TGTGCCAGCAGCCCCCCGGGGGGGGCGGGCGAGCACTACTTC.

This clonotype was seen more than once but under ten times. This chain links TRBV28 with TRBJ2-4, with 8 bases aligning to TRBD2. Germline V gene sequence: CDR1 MDHEN, CDR2 SYDVKM. The CDR3 loop spans 12 amino acids. V was pared by 5 bases and J by 9 bases, with 3 bases of the junction left unmatched. Written as DNA, the CDR3 is TGTGCCAGCAGTACCCGGGAGGGCATTCAGTACTTC. This translates into CASSTREGIQYF.

The chain uses TRBV6-1 and TRBJ1-5; 7 bases agree with TRBD1. The CDR3 runs to 16 residues. V shed 4 bases, J shed 7 bases, and the junction held 13 bases outside the gene matches. Germline V CDR1 and CDR2: MNHNS, SASEGT. The CDR3 reads CASSVQQGRSAQPQHF. The CDR3 DNA is TGTGCCAGCAGTGTACAACAGGGGCGTTCTGCGCAGCCCCAGCATTTT.

This clonotype was counted only a few times. The chain employs TRBV21-1 and TRBJ2-5; the table assigns TRBD1, which was not confirmed against the DNA. TRBV21-1 is reported as a pseudogene. The CDR3 spans 18 residues. CDR3 DNA sequence: TGTGCCAGCAGCAAAGCGCTCTCGACAGATCACTGCCAAGAGACCCAGTACTTC. Its protein product is CASSKALSTDHCQETQYF.

A word on this clonotype: A much larger clone differs by one base, so this may be a read error. The chain combines TRBV11-2 with TRBJ2-7, with unresolved D. This CDR3 is built from 13 residues. V was trimmed by 0 bases and J by 7 bases, leaving 10 bases between them. Germline CDR1 and CDR2: SGHAT and FQNNGV. The CDR3 loop reads CASSLESLAEQYF. The CDR3 coding sequence is TGTGCCAGCAGCTTAGAGTCCCTGGCTGAGCAGTACTTC.

In regard to this clonotype: A much larger clone differs by one base, so this may be a read error. The V and J genes are TRBV7-8 and TRBJ2-1; D is unresolved. In germline, CDR1 is SGHVS, CDR2 FQNEAQ. This CDR3 has 15 amino acids. The CDR3 nucleotides are TGTGCCAGCAGCTTAGTTCCGGAGACCTACAATGAGCAGTTATTC. It is translated as CASSLVPETYNEQLF.

CDR3 coding DNA: TGTGCCAGCAGACGACCACAGGGGGACCATGAGCAGTTCTTC. It codes for CASRRPQGDHEQFF. The chain joins TRBV6-5 to TRBJ2-1; 8 nucleotides agree with TRBD1. This CDR3 has 14 amino acids. After removal of 6 bases from V and 8 bases from J, the junction contained 9 bases not matched to a gene. Germline V CDR1 and CDR2: MNHEY, SVGAGI.

Note on this clonotype: A much more abundant neighbour one base away suggests this may be a read error. The V call is TRBV29-1, the J call TRBJ2-1; 13 bases match TRBD2. Germline V gene lookup returns CDR1 SQVTM and CDR2 ANQGSEA. The CDR3 is 15 amino acids. Written as DNA, the CDR3 is TGCAACGTTGATCAACTAGCGGGGGGGTACAATGAGCAGTTCTTC. Its translation is CNVDQLAGGYNEQFF.

This clonotype has at least ten counts. This chain links TRBV29-1 with TRBJ2-1, with D tentatively TRBD2 (7 bases). The CDR3 spans 19 residues. V lost 5 bases and J 7 bases, leaving 33 bases between the germline ends. CDR1 and CDR2 (germline): SQVTM, ANQGSEA. CDR3 amino acids: CSVYPMVERERGEGNEQFF. CDR3 nucleotide sequence: TGCAGCGTTTATCCTATGGTCGAGAGGGAGAGGGGGGAGGGGAATGAGCAGTTCTTC.

The table lists this clonotype with a few counts. The chain combines TRBV29-1 with TRBJ2-3, with TRBD2 as a possible D gene (5 bases). The V end lost 0 bases, the J end lost 2 bases, and 15 bases lay between the germline ends. The CDR3 is 16 residues long. Germline lookup yields CDR1 SQVTM and CDR2 ANQGSEA. The chain's CDR3 is CSVEDQRSGPTDTQYF. DNA of the CDR3: TGCAGCGTTGAAGATCAGCGGAGCGGACCCACAGATACGCAGTATTTT.

Concerning this clonotype: A much larger clone is a single base away; this may be a read error. The chain has TRBV6-5 and TRBJ1-1; possible D gene TRBD1, 6 bases. V dropped 5 bases and J dropped 1 base, with 11 bases sitting between them. CDR3 size: 14 residues. Germline V CDR1 and CDR2: MNHEY, SVGAGI. The CDR3 DNA follows: TGTGCCAGCAGTCCCCCGGGGGCGAACACTGAAGCTTTCTTT. Translation gives CASSPPGANTEAFF.

This chain connects TRBV11-2 to TRBJ1-2; TRBD1 matches at 7 bases. Per the germline V gene, CDR1 is SGHAT and CDR2 is FQNNGV. This CDR3 region has 16 residues. After removal of 3 bases from V and 0 bases from J, the junction contained 7 bases not matched to a gene. CDR3 region: CASSFIGGRSNYGYTF. The CDR3 coding sequence is TGTGCCAGCAGCTTTATAGGGGGCCGTTCTAACTATGGCTACACCTTC. The variable domain in full, completed from reference TRBV11-2 and TRBJ1-2, reads EAGVAQSPRYKIIEKRQSVAFWCNPISGHATLYWYQQILGQGPKLLIQFQNNGVVDDSQLPKDRFSAERLKGVDSTLKIQPAKLEDSAVYLCASSFIGGRSNYGYTFGSGTRLTVV.

This clonotype appeared a few times. The rearrangement links TRBV7-9 to TRBJ1-4; tentative D call: TRBD1 (5 bases). V dropped 5 bases and J dropped 7 bases, with 14 bases sitting between them. CDR1 is SEHNR, CDR2 FQNEAQ, per germline (reference sequence). This CDR3 region has 14 residues. The CDR3 region is CASSGTVRGEKLFF. The CDR3 DNA sequence: TGTGCCAGCAGCGGGACGGTCCGTGGTGAAAAACTGTTTTTT.

The chain couples TRBV5-6 to TRBJ2-5, with D uncertain. CDR3 length: 15 residues. V lost 1 base and J 1 base, leaving 11 bases between the germline ends. The germline gives CDR1 SGHDT, CDR2 YYEEEE. CDR3 residues: CASSLRLGFQETQYF. The DNA for the CDR3 is TGTGCCAGCAGCTTGAGGCTCGGGTTCCAAGAGACCCAGTACTTC.

V usage is TRBV12-3 or TRBV12-4 and J usage is TRBJ1-3; tentatively, D is TRBD1 (6 bases). The CDR3 has 16 amino acids. With 6 bases removed from V and 2 bases from J, the gap between germline ends came to 17 bases. The CDR3 DNA is TGTGCCAGCAGCCCGAGGCCCGGGGACACTGGAAACACCATATATTTT. Translated, it gives CASSPRPGDTGNTIYF.

This clonotype was counted many times. J is TRBJ2-2 and V is TRBV6-2 or TRBV6-3; 8 bases agree with TRBD2. In germline, CDR1 is MNHEY, CDR2 SVGEGT. V gave up 6 bases and J gave up 0 bases; unmatched junction bases: 6. The CDR3 runs 16 residues. CDR3 sequence reads: CASRPKLAANTGELFF. The DNA for the CDR3 is TGTGCCAGCAGACCAAAACTAGCGGCGAACACCGGGGAGCTGTTTTTT.

In its sample, this clonotype was seen many times. This CDR3 is CASSQDRNSLETQYF. The CDR3 bases are TGCGCCAGCAGCCAAGATAGGAATAGCTTAGAGACCCAGTACTTC. The V gene is TRBV4-3, the J gene TRBJ2-5, with unresolved D. In germline, CDR1 is LGHNA, CDR2 YSLEER. The CDR3 covers 15 residues. Trimming cost V 0 bases and J 4 bases, with 12 bases left between them.

In the case of this clonotype: This clone may be a read error of a much larger clone one base away. The chain combines TRBV6-2 or TRBV6-3 with TRBJ2-1, with D uncertain. This CDR3 region has 15 residues. Germline assignment: CDR1 MNHEY and CDR2 SVGEGT. CDR3 nucleotide sequence: TGTGCCAGCAGTGCAGCACCGAGCTCCTACAATGAGCACTTCTTC. Its protein product is CASSAAPSSYNEHFF.

This chain connects TRBV5-5 to TRBJ1-3; TRBD1 aligns across 7 bases. The CDR3 runs to 16 residues. The germline V gene has CDR1 SGHKS and CDR2 YYEKEE (reference sequence). J was trimmed by 0 bases and V by 0 bases; bases with no gene match: 3. This CDR3 is CASSLGDSASGNTIYF. In DNA form, the CDR3 reads TGTGCCAGCAGCTTGGGGGACAGTGCCTCTGGAAACACCATATATTTT.

Many counts were recorded for this clonotype. This chain uses TRBV6-1 with TRBJ1-1; 10 bases match TRBD1. V was pared by 5 bases and J by 5 bases, with 2 bases of the junction left unmatched. The germline V gene has CDR1 MNHNS and CDR2 SASEGT. The CDR3 length is 13 residues. Written as DNA, the CDR3 is TGTGCCAGCAGTCCGGGACAGGGGACTGAAGCTTTCTTT. Translation: CASSPGQGTEAFF.

Details on this clonotype: The junction departs from the called germline gene at one end, perhaps through a read error. The J gene is TRBJ2-7, the V gene TRBV4-3; TRBD1 aligns across 7 bases. The CDR3 spans 17 residues. Germline V CDR1 and CDR2: LGHNA, YSLEER. In DNA form, the CDR3 reads TGCGCCAGCGGCCAAGAGTTTTCTAGGACAGGAGACTACGAGCAGTACTTC. Its protein is CASGQEFSRTGDYEQYF.

A remark on this clonotype: One junction end disagrees with the germline gene, perhaps due to a read error. The genes are TRBV10-2 and TRBJ2-1; no clear D. The CDR3 length is 13 residues. Germline loops: CDR1 WSHSY, CDR2 SAAADI. The CDR3, as DNA: TGCGCCGGCAGTGGGGAAGTGTCAGGCTCCAAGTTCTTC. Protein: CAGSGEVSGSKFF.

The table lists this clonotype with a count of one. The chain recombines TRBV4-2 with TRBJ2-7; D call uncertain. CDR3 size: 14 residues. Trimming left V 1 base short and J 4 bases short, with 11 bases between. CDR1 and CDR2 from the germline V gene are LGHNA and YNFKEQ. CDR3 sequence (DNA): TGTGCCAGCAGCCAAGGTGTCACAAAATACGAGCAGTACTTC. This gives the protein CASSQGVTKYEQYF.

At least ten counts were recorded for this clonotype. This rearrangement joins TRBV29-1 to TRBJ1-1; maybe TRBD1 (5 bases). The CDR3 loop spans 12 amino acids. Germline V gives CDR1 SQVTM, CDR2 ANQGSEA. The germline V and J ends were trimmed by 2 bases and 9 bases, with 13 bases remaining between them. CDR3 in DNA: TGCAGCGTTGAATGGGGGGGGAATAAAGCTTTCTTT. Its translation is CSVEWGGNKAFF.

Comment on this clonotype: The junction departs from the called germline gene at one end, perhaps through a read error. The chain employs TRBV11-2 and TRBJ2-7; D is ambiguous. The CDR3 extends over 18 amino acids. CDR1 SGHAT and CDR2 FQNNGV come from the germline V gene. For the CDR3, the DNA is TGTGCCAGCAACTTAGAGGCCAGAGCACGCCGGACCCCCTACAAGCAGTACTTC. Translated: CASNLEARARRTPYKQYF. The variable domain in full, completed from reference TRBV11-2 and TRBJ2-7, reads EAGVAQSPRYKIIEKRQSVAFWCNPISGHATLYWYQQILGQGPKLLIQFQNNGVVDDSQLPKDRFSAERLKGVDSTLKIQPAKLEDSAVYLCASNLEARARRTPYKQYFGPGTRLTVT.

This clonotype came up many times. The chain joins TRBV4-1 to TRBJ2-2; D is perhaps TRBD2 (6 bases). The germline V gene has CDR1 MGHRA and CDR2 YSYEKL. V gave up 6 bases and J gave up 5 bases, with 22 bases separating them. This CDR3 has 17 residues. Here the CDR3 reads CASRGQTGVEGTGELFF. CDR3 DNA: TGCGCCAGCAGGGGGCAGACGGGGGTTGAGGGTACCGGGGAGCTGTTTTTT.

In its sample, this clonotype was seen once. The final CDR3 position lacks the conserved phenylalanine or tryptophan, pointing to a likely read error. This chain connects TRBV4-3 to TRBJ1-5; D is undetermined. CDR3 length: 14 residues. Germline V gives CDR1 LGHNA, CDR2 YSLEER. The CDR3 here is CDSSQGVVLQPQHL. Here the CDR3 DNA reads TGCGACAGCAGCCAAGGTGTCGTCCTCCAGCCCCAGCATCTT.

Remarks on this clonotype: A much larger clone lies one base from this, so it may be a read error. The chain uses TRBV29-1 and TRBJ1-5, with a tentative D call TRBD2 (6 bases). The J call may be faulty, since TRBJ2-3 better matches the DNA end. This CDR3 comprises 15 residues. Looked up from germline, CDR1 is SQVTM and CDR2 is ANQGSEA. The CDR3, as DNA: TGCAGCGTTTTATTGGGGGGATCGCGCAATCAGCCCCAGTATTTT. Its protein product is CSVLLGGSRNQPQYF.

The sample holds a few counts of this clonotype. The rearrangement joins TRBV10-2 to TRBJ2-1; 7 bases are a match to TRBD1. CDR3 length: 15 residues. V was pared by 10 bases and J by 6 bases, with 15 bases of the junction left unmatched. Germline CDR1 reads WSHSY; CDR2 reads SAAADI. CDR3: CATYTPGTAINEQFF. Here the CDR3 DNA reads TGCGCCACCTACACCCCCGGGACAGCGATCAATGAGCAGTTCTTC.